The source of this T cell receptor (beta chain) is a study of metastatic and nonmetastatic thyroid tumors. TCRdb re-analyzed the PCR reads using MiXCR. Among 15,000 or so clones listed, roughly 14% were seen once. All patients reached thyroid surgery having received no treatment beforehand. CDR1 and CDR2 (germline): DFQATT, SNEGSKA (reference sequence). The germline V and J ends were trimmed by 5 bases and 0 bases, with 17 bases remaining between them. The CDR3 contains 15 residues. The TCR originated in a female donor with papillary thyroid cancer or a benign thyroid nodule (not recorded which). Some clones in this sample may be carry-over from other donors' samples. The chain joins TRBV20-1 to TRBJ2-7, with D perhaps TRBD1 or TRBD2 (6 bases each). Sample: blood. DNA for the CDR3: TGCAGTGCTGGAGGGGGGTGGTCCAGCTCCTACGAGCAGTACTTC. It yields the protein CSAGGGWSSSYEQYF.